This TCR beta chain was profiled in a study of T cell responses to AZD1222 COVID-19 vaccine. Second-dose intervals near 4 or 12 weeks were combined. General observations from the study: Donors in the cohort were predominantly white British and more often female, and clonal diversity was possibly underestimated. With two AZD1222 doses given, Spike-specific TCR breadth and depth both rose. Variant regions that are unmutated are reportedly the target of nearly half of spike-specific TCRs.

The protocol was immunoSEQ multiplex PCR, while the TCRdb copy is restricted to in-frame clones and leaves out a portion. The data contain 100,000 to 150,000 clones, about 85% of them singletons. The CDR3 is 14 residues long. V was clipped by 4 bases and J by 13 bases, with 18 bases between them. The germline gives CDR1 SGHDT, CDR2 YYEEEE. Worth noting for this clone: Its antigen remains unknown.

The clonotype was recovered from an adult who received the AZD1222 COVID-19 vaccine. This chain uses TRBV5-6 with TRBJ1-6; no clear D. The material was peripheral blood, obtained 28 days after the second AZD1222 dose. As DNA, the CDR3 is TGTGCCAGCAGCCCTGACTCGGGCGTTGGCCCCCTCCACTTT. As protein: CASSPDSGVGPLHF.